The rows below give T cell receptor beta chains drawn from one sample of a study of blood T cell repertoires in COVID-19. Clones were sequenced by immunoSEQ multiplex PCR, and TCRdb holds only the in-frame ones, with some missing. The data show fewer than 200,000 clones, just over 85% seen once. The source material was PBMCs or T cells enriched from blood (not recorded which). These receptor sequences come from a woman between 18 and 29 years old who had recovered from COVID-19. CDR3s include the opening cysteine and the closing phenylalanine or tryptophan. The order of the fields is V gene, clone size, CDR3 length, J gene, D gene, CDR3 DNA, CDR3 protein. D genes are given only for firm matches. Clone size appears in some rows only: once, few, many, or a class for an expanded clone.

V gene: TRBV5-5
clone size: .
CDR3 length: 15
J gene: TRBJ1-1
D gene: TRBD1
CDR3 DNA: TGTGCCAGCAGCTTGTATACAGGGGGGAACACTGAAGCTTTCTTT
CDR3 protein: CASSLYTGGNTEAFF

V gene: TRBV5-1
clone size: .
CDR3 length: 12
J gene: TRBJ2-1
D gene: .
CDR3 DNA: TGCGCCAGCAGGGGGGGTAGGAATGAGCAGTTCTTC
CDR3 protein: CASRGGRNEQFF

V gene: TRBV20-1
clone size: .
CDR3 length: 14
J gene: TRBJ1-2
D gene: .
CDR3 DNA: TGCAGTGCTAGTGGGGACAAGCCCACCTATGGCTACACCTTC
CDR3 protein: CSASGDKPTYGYTF

V gene: TRBV2
clone size: .
CDR3 length: 15
J gene: TRBJ1-4
D gene: .
CDR3 DNA: TGTGCCAGCAGCATCGTCAACTCCCTAACTCAAAAACTGTTTTTT
CDR3 protein: CASSIVNSLTQKLFF

V gene: TRBV5-4
clone size: once
CDR3 length: 12
J gene: TRBJ1-2
D gene: .
CDR3 DNA: TGTGCCAGCAGGGGGAGGGAATATGGCTACACCTTC
CDR3 protein: CASRGREYGYTF

V gene: TRBV7-2
clone size: .
CDR3 length: 13
J gene: TRBJ2-1
D gene: .
CDR3 DNA: TGTGCCAGCAGCCTGACTAGAGGAATAGAGCAGTTCTTC
CDR3 protein: CASSLTRGIEQFF

V gene: TRBV28
clone size: .
CDR3 length: 16
J gene: TRBJ2-2
D gene: TRBD1
CDR3 DNA: TGTGCCAGCAGTAAACCGGGACAGGGGGCCTCCGGGGAGCTGTTTTTT
CDR3 protein: CASSKPGQGASGELFF

V gene: TRBV11-2
clone size: .
CDR3 length: 15
J gene: TRBJ2-1
D gene: .
CDR3 DNA: TGTGCCAGCAGCCCGATCCCAGGCTCCTACAATGAGCAGTTCTTC
CDR3 protein: CASSPIPGSYNEQFF

V gene: TRBV5-5
clone size: .
CDR3 length: 16
J gene: TRBJ1-4
D gene: TRBD1
CDR3 DNA: TGTGCCAGCAGCGGGGGGACAGGGGCCCTAGCTGAAAAACTGTTTTTT
CDR3 protein: CASSGGTGALAEKLFF

V gene: TRBV27
clone size: once
CDR3 length: 14
J gene: TRBJ2-7
D gene: .
CDR3 DNA: TGTGCCAGCAGTTTTGTGGGGCGCGGGGCCGAGCAGTACTTC
CDR3 protein: CASSFVGRGAEQYF

V gene: TRBV3-1/TRBV3-2
clone size: .
CDR3 length: 17
J gene: TRBJ1-6
D gene: .
CDR3 DNA: TGTGCCAGCAGCCAGGAAGTTACACGGACTTATGATTCACCCCTCCACTTT
CDR3 protein: CASSQEVTRTYDSPLHF

V gene: TRBV28
clone size: once
CDR3 length: 13
J gene: TRBJ1-2
D gene: TRBD1
CDR3 DNA: TGTGCCAGCAGTCGACAGGGGGCGCGTGGCTACACCTTC
CDR3 protein: CASSRQGARGYTF

V gene: TRBV4-3
clone size: .
CDR3 length: 16
J gene: TRBJ2-5
D gene: TRBD2
CDR3 DNA: TGCGCCAGCAGCCATGCCGGGGGGGCAGGCAAAGAGACCCAGTACTTC
CDR3 protein: CASSHAGGAGKETQYF

V gene: TRBV5-6
clone size: .
CDR3 length: 16
J gene: TRBJ2-1
D gene: .
CDR3 DNA: TGTGCCAGCACGCCGGGGGCAGGCGGGAGATGGGATGAGCAGTTCTTC
CDR3 protein: CASTPGAGGRWDEQFF

V gene: TRBV27
clone size: .
CDR3 length: 14
J gene: TRBJ1-6
D gene: .
CDR3 DNA: TGTGCCAGCAGTTTTGGGCAGGGTGAGTCACCCCTCCACTTT
CDR3 protein: CASSFGQGESPLHF

V gene: TRBV7-2
clone size: .
CDR3 length: 15
J gene: TRBJ2-7
D gene: TRBD2
CDR3 DNA: TGTGCCAGCAGCTTATTAGGGCTAGCGGGAGACGAGCAGTACTTC
CDR3 protein: CASSLLGLAGDEQYF